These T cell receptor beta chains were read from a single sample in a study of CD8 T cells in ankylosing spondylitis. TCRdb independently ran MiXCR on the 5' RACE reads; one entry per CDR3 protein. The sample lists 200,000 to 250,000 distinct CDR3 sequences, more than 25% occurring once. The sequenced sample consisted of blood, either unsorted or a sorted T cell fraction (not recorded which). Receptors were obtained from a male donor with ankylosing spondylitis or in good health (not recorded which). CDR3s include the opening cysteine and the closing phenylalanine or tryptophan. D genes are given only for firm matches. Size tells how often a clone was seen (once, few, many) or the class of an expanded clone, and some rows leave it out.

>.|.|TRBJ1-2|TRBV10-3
TGTGCCATCAGGATGGGGACGTTATACTACACCTTC
CAIRMGTLYYTF
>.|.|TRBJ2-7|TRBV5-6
TGTGCCAGCAGCTCGACTAGACTTTCCTACGAGCAGTACTTC
CASSSTRLSYEQYF
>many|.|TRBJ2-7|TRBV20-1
TGCAGTGCTAGTGGGATTAGCGGAGGGAGCTCCTACGAGCAGTACTTC
CSASGISGGSSYEQYF
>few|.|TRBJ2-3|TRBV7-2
TGTGCCAGCAGCTTAGGGGGGTTCCGTTTCCCCGGGGCGCAGTATTTT
CASSLGGFRFPGAQYF
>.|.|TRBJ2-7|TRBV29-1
TGCAGCGTTGGGTACGGGAGGGGGCACGAGCAGTACTTC
CSVGYGRGHEQYF
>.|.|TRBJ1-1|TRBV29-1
TGCAGCGTTGCTGACACGACCGCTTTCTTT
CSVADTTAFF
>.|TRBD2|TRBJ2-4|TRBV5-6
TGTGCCAGCAGCTTACCAGCGGGAGACAACATTCAGTACTTC
CASSLPAGDNIQYF
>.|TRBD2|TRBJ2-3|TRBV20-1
TGCAGTGCACCCGTAGCGGGAGAGGTAGATACGCAGTATTTT
CSAPVAGEVDTQYF
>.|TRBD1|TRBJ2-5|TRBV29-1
TGCAGCGTTGGGACCGGGACAGGACAACGGGAGACCCAGTACTTC
CSVGTGTGQRETQYF
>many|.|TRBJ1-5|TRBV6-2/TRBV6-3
TGTGCCACCACGACGGTTAATCAGCCCCAGCATTTT
CATTTVNQPQHF
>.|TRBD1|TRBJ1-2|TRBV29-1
TGCAGCGCCGGGACAGATGCCAACTATGGCTACACCTTC
CSAGTDANYGYTF
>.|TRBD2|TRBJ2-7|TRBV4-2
TGTGCCAGCAGCCAAGAGAGCGGGAACACCTACGAGCAGTACTTC
CASSQESGNTYEQYF
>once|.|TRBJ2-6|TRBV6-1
TGTGCCAGCAGTACCGCTGGGGCCAACGTCCTGACTTTC
CASSTAGANVLTF
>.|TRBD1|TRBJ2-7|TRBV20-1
TGCAGTGCTAGAGAAACCGGGACAGGGACTCGGGAGCAGTACTTC
CSARETGTGTREQYF
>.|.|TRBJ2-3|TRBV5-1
TGCGCCAGCAGCTTGGATGTCGGACCTCGAGATACGCAGTATTTT
CASSLDVGPRDTQYF
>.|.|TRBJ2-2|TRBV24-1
TGTGCCACCAGTGAATGGACAGCCCGACGTGACACCGGGGAGCTGTTTTTT
CATSEWTARRDTGELFF
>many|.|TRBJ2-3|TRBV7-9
TGTGCCAGCAGCCCCGTGAGCGGTAGCACAGATACGCAGTATTTT
CASSPVSGSTDTQYF
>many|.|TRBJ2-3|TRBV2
TGTGCCAGCAGTGATGTCGGACGCACAGATACGCAGTATTTT
CASSDVGRTDTQYF
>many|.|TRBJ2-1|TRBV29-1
TGCAGCGTTGGGAAAAGATTGGACAATGAGCAGTTCTTC
CSVGKRLDNEQFF
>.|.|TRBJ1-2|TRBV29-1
TGCAGCGTCGGGGTGGCGTATGGCTACACCTTC
CSVGVAYGYTF
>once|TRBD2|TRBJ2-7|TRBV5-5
TGTGCCAGCAGCTTTATGCTAGCGGGAAGGTACGAGCAGTACTTC
CASSFMLAGRYEQYF
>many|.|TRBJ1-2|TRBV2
TGTGCCAGCAACTTGCTGACAGCTAACTATGGCTACACCTTC
CASNLLTANYGYTF
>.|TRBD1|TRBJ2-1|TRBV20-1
TGCTGGGCCCAGGGGGCGGGCGGGGACTCCGGCTCCTACAATGAGCAGTTCTTC
CWAQGAGGDSGSYNEQFF
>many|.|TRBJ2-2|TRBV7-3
TGTGCCAGCAGTCAGGGGGGCCTATACACCGGGGAGCTGTTTTTT
CASSQGGLYTGELFF
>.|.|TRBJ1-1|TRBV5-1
TGCGCCAGCAGCCCCGGGGTGGGGGGGAAATACACTGAAGCTTTCTTT
CASSPGVGGKYTEAFF
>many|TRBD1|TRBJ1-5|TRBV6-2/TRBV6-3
TGTGCCAGCAGTTTGACAGGGCCCCAGCCCCAGCATTTT
CASSLTGPQPQHF
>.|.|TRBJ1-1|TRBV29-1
TGCAGCGTTGCGGCCCGGGGCTACACTGAAGCTTTCTTT
CSVAARGYTEAFF
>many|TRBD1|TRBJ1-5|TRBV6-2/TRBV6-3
TGTGCCAGCAGTTACGGGGGACAGAGCAATCAGCCCCAGCATTTT
CASSYGGQSNQPQHF